This T cell receptor (beta chain) stems from a study of molecular identifiers for immune sequencing clone quantification. Study conclusions and caveats: More than 99% of effector molecules, versus under 1% of naive-cell molecules, belonged to clones above 20 RNA copies.

TCRdb reanalysed the PCR reads using MiXCR and keeps one entry per CDR3 protein. The repertoire consists of more than 550,000 distinct CDR3 sequences, with about 25% occurring once and the leading ten covering 0.75% to 0.8%. On this clonotype: Its antigen is still unknown. One end of the junction fails to match germline, which may point to a read error.

The CDR3 covers 14 residues. CDR1 and CDR2 (germline): LNHDA, SQIVND (reference sequence). The chain joins TRBV19 to TRBJ1-5; 11 bases match TRBD1. The sample taken for sequencing was naive CD8+ T cells from blood, with Jurkat cell RNA spiked in. Subset denoted: FACS-sorted CD8+CD4-CCR7+CD45RA+ naive T cells. The receptor's source is a human donor in good health. Some libraries in this study had Jurkat cell RNA spiked in. Here the CDR3 DNA reads TGTGCCAGTAGTATTGGGACAGGGGGTCAGCCCCAGCAGTTT. Translated: CASSIGTGGQPQQF.